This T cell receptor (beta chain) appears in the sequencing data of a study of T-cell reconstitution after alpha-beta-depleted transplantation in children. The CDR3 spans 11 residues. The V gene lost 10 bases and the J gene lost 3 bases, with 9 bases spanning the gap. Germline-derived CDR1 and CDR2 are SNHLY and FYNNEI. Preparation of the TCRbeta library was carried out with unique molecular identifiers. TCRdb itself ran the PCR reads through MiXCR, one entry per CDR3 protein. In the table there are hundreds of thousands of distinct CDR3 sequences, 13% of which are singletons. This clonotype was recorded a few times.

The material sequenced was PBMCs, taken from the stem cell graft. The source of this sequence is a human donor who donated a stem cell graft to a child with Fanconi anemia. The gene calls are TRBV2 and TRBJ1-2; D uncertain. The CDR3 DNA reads TGTGCCATCCGGGCAGACTATGGCTACACCTTC. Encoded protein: CAIRADYGYTF.